One sample yielded the 14 T cell receptor beta chains listed below, sequenced in a study of T-cell memory formation after mild COVID-19 (dated by TCRdb to the early 2020s). Receptors were amplified or captured by 5' RACE. Sequenced on an Illumina NovaSeq 6000. The public reads were run again by TCRdb, first through fastp at Q25 and then through MiXCR, and only productive beta chains were kept. Entries that share a CDR3 protein sequence are merged under the most common genes and DNA. The sample table records 85,000 to 130,000 distinct CDR3 sequences; approximately 17% of these occur just once. The ten largest clones represent around 28% of the sample. Source material: PBMCs or a T cell subset sorted from them (not recorded which). These receptors came from an adult woman who had mild COVID-19 (a few samples of this study predate the infection). The sample titles of this study are shuffled in the database, so cell type and time point are left out; the donor was told from shared clones.

This clonotype was seen a handful of times. This chain joins TRBV27 and TRBJ1-2, with D uncertain. The CDR3 length is 13 residues. The ends were cut back, 6 bases at V and 4 bases at J, with 12 bases in the middle. Germline CDR1 and CDR2: MNHEY and SMNVEV (reference sequence). CDR3 nucleotide sequence: TGTGCCAGCAGCCCCCGACGCATCTATGGCTACACCTTC. Protein product: CASSPRRIYGYTF.

This chain uses TRBV2 with TRBJ1-2; D ambiguous. Trimming pared 3 bases from V and 8 bases from J, leaving 13 bases between. CDR1 SNHLY and CDR2 FYNNEI come from the germline V gene. This CDR3 spans 13 amino acids. The CDR3 region has the DNA TGTGCCAGCAGTGAGGCCCGAGAGGAGGGCTACACCTTC. Translation: CASSEAREEGYTF.

The chain is built from TRBV7-8 and TRBJ2-7, with TRBD2 matching over 12 bases. The CDR3 is made up of 17 amino acids. Per germline, CDR1 SGHVS and CDR2 FQNEAQ. Trimming cost V 5 bases and J 7 bases; bases outside gene matches: 15. The CDR3 DNA reads TGTGCCAGCAGCCCGTGGGGACTAGCGGGCTTCTACGGAGAGCAGTACTTC. It is translated as CASSPWGLAGFYGEQYF.

This clonotype was recorded at least ten times. The chain is built from TRBV20-1 and TRBJ2-5, with 7 positions matching TRBD2. V gave up 6 bases and J gave up 2 bases; unmatched junction bases: 9. The CDR3 contains 14 residues. CDR1 and CDR2 from the germline V gene are DFQATT and SNEGSKA (reference sequence). The CDR3 sequence is CSANSGGKQETQYF. The CDR3 DNA sequence: TGCAGTGCCAACTCGGGAGGCAAACAAGAGACCCAGTACTTC.

Details on this clonotype: One junction end does not reproduce the germline sequence, and a read error may be involved. This chain links TRBV3-1 with TRBJ2-1, with 12 bases that match TRBD2. Germline assignment: CDR1 LGHDT and CDR2 YNNKEL (reference sequence). The CDR3 length is 20 residues. The CDR3 loop is CASSQGAGLAGLSSYSEQFF. For the CDR3, the DNA is TGTGCCAGCAGCCAAGGGGCTGGACTAGCGGGGCTAAGCTCCTACAGTGAGCAGTTCTTC.

This chain joins TRBV2 and TRBJ2-7, with D possibly matching TRBD2 (5 bases). Trimming took 7 bases from V and 0 from J, leaving 13 bases between them. Germline V gives CDR1 SNHLY, CDR2 FYNNEI. This CDR3 is built from 14 residues. This CDR3 is CASMTDRGSYEQYF. CDR3 DNA: TGTGCCAGCATGACGGACCGGGGCTCCTACGAGCAGTACTTC.

The sample holds a few counts of this clonotype. V gene TRBV7-9 combines with J gene TRBJ2-2; TRBD2 might be the D (6 bases). V was pared by 1 base and J by 5 bases, with 11 bases between. Germline CDR1 and CDR2: SEHNR and FQNEAQ (reference sequence). This CDR3 has 15 amino acids. The CDR3 DNA is TGTGCCAGCAGCTTAGGCTTTGCGGGGACCGGGGAGCTGTTTTTT. Protein product: CASSLGFAGTGELFF.

This chain uses TRBV7-9 with TRBJ1-5; no firm D call. Germline values: CDR1 SEHNR, CDR2 FQNEAQ (reference sequence). The CDR3 has 14 residues. V was cut by 6 bases and J by 3 bases, with 12 bases left in between. The CDR3 bases are TGTGCCAGCAGTCTCTCCAGCAACAATCAGCCCCAGCATTTT. Encoded protein: CASSLSSNNQPQHF.

This clonotype occurred a few times. V and J are TRBV27 and TRBJ2-7; the D gene is possibly TRBD1 (6 bases). The germline CDR1 and CDR2 sequences are MNHEY and SMNVEV (reference sequence). Deletions cut 5 bases from V and 3 bases from J, with 14 bases between. The CDR3 has 14 amino acids. The CDR3 loop reads CASSEQGRFYEQYF. CDR3 coding DNA: TGTGCCAGCAGTGAACAGGGACGGTTCTACGAGCAGTACTTC.

This chain joins TRBV7-9 and TRBJ2-3; 7 positions agree with TRBD2. The CDR3 consists of 16 residues. Losses at the gene ends were 5 bases for V and 4 bases for J; bases not matched to a gene: 12. CDR1 and CDR2 from the germline V gene are SEHNR and FQNEAQ (reference sequence). The CDR3 region is CASSPSGVYVPDTQYF. CDR3 nucleotide sequence: TGTGCCAGCAGCCCTAGCGGCGTCTATGTACCAGATACGCAGTATTTT.

The V and J genes are TRBV7-3 and TRBJ2-3, with D unclear. This CDR3 region has 17 residues. The ends were cut back, 1 base at V and 0 bases at J, with 14 bases in the middle. CDR1 and CDR2 (germline): SGHTA, FQGTGA. In nucleotides, the CDR3 is TGTGCCAGCAGCTTAAATCCCATATCTATGAGCACAGATACGCAGTATTTT. This gives the protein CASSLNPISMSTDTQYF.

This chain uses TRBV6-1 with TRBJ2-3; the match to TRBD2 covers 12 bases. V lost 10 bases and J lost 4; bases outside the gene matches: 15. Germline V gives CDR1 MNHNS, CDR2 SASEGT. The CDR3 extends over 17 amino acids. The chain's CDR3 is CATSPLLAGGPSDTQYF. CDR3 sequence (DNA): TGTGCCACCTCCCCTCTGCTAGCGGGGGGGCCTTCAGATACGCAGTATTTT.

The rearrangement uses TRBV29-1 and TRBJ1-2; no definite D call. Germline-derived CDR1 and CDR2 are SQVTM and ANQGSEA. The V end was cut by 6 bases, the J end by 4 bases, with 18 bases between. The CDR3 length is 14 residues. CDR3 sequence reads: CSVTVRADFYGYTF. CDR3 in DNA: TGCAGCGTCACCGTAAGGGCAGACTTCTATGGCTACACCTTC.

The chain joins TRBV20-1 to TRBJ1-1; D call uncertain. Germline CDR1 and CDR2: DFQATT and SNEGSKA (reference sequence). V lost 3 bases and J lost 0, with 8 bases in between. The CDR3 length is 13 residues. CDR3 protein: CSASQYMNTEAFF. DNA for the CDR3: TGCAGTGCTAGCCAGTACATGAACACTGAAGCTTTCTTT.